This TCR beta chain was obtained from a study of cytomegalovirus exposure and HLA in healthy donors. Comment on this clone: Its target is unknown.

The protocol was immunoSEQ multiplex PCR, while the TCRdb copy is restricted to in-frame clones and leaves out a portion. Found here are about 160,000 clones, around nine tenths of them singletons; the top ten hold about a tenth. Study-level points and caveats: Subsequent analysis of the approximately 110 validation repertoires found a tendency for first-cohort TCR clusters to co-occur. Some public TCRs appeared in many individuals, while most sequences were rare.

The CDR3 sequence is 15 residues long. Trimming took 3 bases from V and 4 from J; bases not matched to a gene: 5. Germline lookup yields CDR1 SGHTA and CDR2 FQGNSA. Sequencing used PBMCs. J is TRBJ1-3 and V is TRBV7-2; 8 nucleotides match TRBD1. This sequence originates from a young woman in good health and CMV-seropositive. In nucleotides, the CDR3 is TGTGCCAGCAGCTTTGGGACAGGTACCGGAAACACCATATATTTT. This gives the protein CASSFGTGTGNTIYF.